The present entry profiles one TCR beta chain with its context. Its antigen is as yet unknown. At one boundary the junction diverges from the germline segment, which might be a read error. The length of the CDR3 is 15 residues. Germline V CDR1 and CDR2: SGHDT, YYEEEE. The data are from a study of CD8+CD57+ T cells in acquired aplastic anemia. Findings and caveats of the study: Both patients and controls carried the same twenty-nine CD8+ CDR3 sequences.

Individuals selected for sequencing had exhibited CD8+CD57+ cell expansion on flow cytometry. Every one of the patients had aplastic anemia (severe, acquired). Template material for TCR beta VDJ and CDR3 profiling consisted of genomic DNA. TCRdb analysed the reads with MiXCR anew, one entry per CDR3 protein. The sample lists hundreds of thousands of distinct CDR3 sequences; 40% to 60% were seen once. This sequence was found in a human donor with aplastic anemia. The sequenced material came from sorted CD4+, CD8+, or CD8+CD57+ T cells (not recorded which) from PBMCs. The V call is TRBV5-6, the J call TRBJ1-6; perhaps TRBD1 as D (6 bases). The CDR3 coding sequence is TGTGCCAGCGGCTTGGTTACAGGGCCTTATTCACCCCTCCACTTT. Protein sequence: CASGLVTGPYSPLHF.